A single sample gave rise to the 22 T cell receptor beta chains below, sequenced in a study of blood T cell repertoires in COVID-19. Clones were sequenced by immunoSEQ multiplex PCR, and TCRdb holds only the in-frame ones, with some missing. This table has approximately 15,000 clones, 75% to 90% appearing once. The sample comprised peripheral blood. These receptor sequences come from a man aged 45-65 years with active COVID-19.

This sequence joins TRBV24-1 and TRBJ2-1; 9 bases are a match to TRBD2. J was trimmed by 6 bases and V by 1 base; bases with no gene match: 9. CDR3 length: 17 residues. The germline CDR1 and CDR2 sequences are KGHDR and SFDVKD. Here the CDR3 DNA reads TGTGCCACCAGTGATTTAGGGTTAGCGGGGGCCGGCAATGAGCAGTTCTTC. Its protein product is CATSDLGLAGAGNEQFF.

This clone was found once. The chain joins TRBV10-3 to TRBJ2-7, with D tentatively TRBD1 (7 bases). The CDR3 covers 14 residues. The ends were cut back, 7 bases at V and 4 bases at J, with 17 bases in the middle. Germline CDR1 ENHRY, CDR2 SYGVKD. CDR3 DNA: TGTGCCATCAACGATCCAGGGGGGAGTTACGAGCAGTACTTC. Protein: CAINDPGGSYEQYF.

The chain links TRBV2 to TRBJ2-2, with unresolved D. CDR1 and CDR2 (germline): SNHLY, FYNNEI. V lost 6 bases, J lost 3 bases, and 11 bases lay in between. This CDR3 region has 14 residues. CDR3 in DNA: TGTGCCAGCAGGGGTGACGGGTACACCGGGGAGCTGTTTTTT. Translating gives CASRGDGYTGELFF.

This clone was seen a few times. The rearrangement joins TRBV27 to TRBJ1-2, with a weak D call TRBD1 (5 bases). There are 16 residues in the CDR3. CDR1 is MNHEY and CDR2 is SMNVEV in the germline V gene (reference sequence). Trimming pared 3 bases from V and 4 bases from J, leaving 18 bases between. The CDR3 coding sequence is TGTGCCAGCAGTTTCTTCGGGCCTCAGGGAGGCTATGGCTACACCTTC. Its protein is CASSFFGPQGGYGYTF.

The chain has TRBV27 and TRBJ1-5; 11 nucleotides match TRBD1. The CDR3 extends over 18 amino acids. Germline CDR1 and CDR2: MNHEY and SMNVEV (reference sequence). The CDR3 spells CERCTADRGRNGNQPQHF. CDR3 nucleotide sequence: TGTGAACGCTGCACCGCGGACAGGGGGCGGAATGGCAATCAGCCCCAGCATTTT.

The V gene is TRBV6-2 or TRBV6-3, the J gene TRBJ2-6; D is unresolved. CDR1 MNHEY and CDR2 SVGEGT come from the germline V gene. The length of the CDR3 is 17 residues. V was cut by 2 bases and J by 0 bases, with 11 bases left in between. The CDR3 loop reads CASSYAGFLSGANVLTF. CDR3 nucleotide sequence: TGTGCCAGCAGTTACGCAGGATTCCTCTCTGGGGCCAACGTCCTGACTTTC.

V is TRBV24-1 and J is TRBJ2-1; a possible D gene is TRBD2 (5 bases). In germline, CDR1 is KGHDR, CDR2 SFDVKD. The length of the CDR3 is 12 residues. Trimming left V 8 bases short and J 6 bases short, with 10 bases between. The CDR3 is CATNSGVNEQFF. The CDR3 DNA is TGTGCCACCAACTCCGGGGTCAATGAGCAGTTCTTC.

On this clone itself: The germline gene is not matched at one end of the junction; a read error may be the cause. The CDR3 protein is CASSVWGSGSSYEQYF. In DNA, the CDR3 is TGTGCCAGCAGTGTATGGGGTAGCGGTAGCTCCTACGAGCAGTACTTC. This chain joins TRBV28 and TRBJ2-7; D perhaps matches TRBD2 (6 bases). Germline V lookup: CDR1 MDHEN, CDR2 SYDVKM. The CDR3 contains 16 residues.

The V and J genes are TRBV4-3 and TRBJ2-3, with D perhaps matching TRBD2 (5 bases). The V gene's germline CDR1 is LGHNA and CDR2 YSLEER. Trimming removed 2 bases at V and 3 bases at J, with 12 bases between. CDR3 length: 15 amino acids. CDR3 sequence (DNA): TGCGCCAGCAGCCAACAACTAGTCTCTACAGATACGCAGTATTTT. Its protein is CASSQQLVSTDTQYF.

The CDR3 spells CASSSSQGAGTEAFF. DNA for the CDR3: TGTGCCAGCAGTTCGTCCCAGGGGGCTGGGACTGAAGCTTTCTTT. V is TRBV6-2 or TRBV6-3 and J is TRBJ1-1, with 8 bases fitting TRBD1. V shed 4 bases, J shed 5 bases, and the junction held 9 bases outside the gene matches. The CDR3 sequence is 15 residues long. Germline-derived CDR1 and CDR2 are MNHEY and SVGEGT.

The V and J genes are TRBV5-5 and TRBJ2-1; no clear D gene. V shed 4 bases and J shed 10 bases, with 9 bases lying between them. CDR3 length: 11 residues. Looked up from germline, CDR1 is SGHKS and CDR2 is YYEKEE (reference sequence). In DNA form, the CDR3 reads TGTGCCAGCAGCGCGGTCCGGGAGCAGTTCTTC. Its protein product is CASSAVREQFF.

The chain combines TRBV9 with TRBJ2-7; 9 bases match TRBD2. CDR1 and CDR2 from the germline V gene are SGDLS and YYNGEE. The length of the CDR3 is 17 residues. With V trimmed by 3 bases and J by 4 bases, 14 bases remained unmatched. Here the CDR3 reads CASSASSGIGATYEQYF. CDR3 sequence (DNA): TGTGCCAGCAGCGCGTCTAGCGGGATCGGTGCTACGTACGAGCAGTACTTC.

The CDR3 reads CASSNGHRNTEAFF. Here the CDR3 DNA reads TGTGCCAGTAGCAACGGACATAGGAACACTGAAGCTTTCTTT. V and J are TRBV19 and TRBJ1-1, with D perhaps matching TRBD1 (5 bases). Trimming took off 6 bases at V and 1 base at J, with 12 bases between the two ends. Germline-derived CDR1 and CDR2 are LNHDA and SQIVND (reference sequence). The CDR3 runs to 14 residues.

This clone showed up just once. This chain links TRBV28 with TRBJ2-3; the match to TRBD1 covers 7 bases. The V segment lost 3 bases and the J segment 0 bases; nucleotides outside the gene matches: 6. This CDR3 region has 16 residues. The V gene's germline CDR1 is MDHEN and CDR2 SYDVKM. The chain's CDR3 is CASSFGTADSTDTQYF. The CDR3 nucleotides are TGTGCCAGCAGTTTCGGGACAGCTGATAGCACAGATACGCAGTATTTT.

The chain couples TRBV24-1 to TRBJ2-3; 10 nucleotides match TRBD2. The CDR3 loop spans 14 amino acids. Looked up from germline, CDR1 is KGHDR and CDR2 is SFDVKD. Unmatched junction bases numbered 4, after V lost 9 bases and J lost 2 bases. CDR3 bases: TGTGCCACCCGGACTAGCGGACACACAGATACGCAGTATTTT. Its protein product is CATRTSGHTDTQYF.

This clone was seen just once. The chain combines TRBV4-3 with TRBJ2-7; 9 bases align to TRBD1. V gave up 4 bases and J gave up 3 bases; unmatched junction bases: 4. The CDR3 is 14 amino acids. In germline, CDR1 is LGHNA, CDR2 YSLEER. Here the CDR3 DNA reads TGCGCCAGCAGCCTACAGGGACAGGGCTACGAGCAGTACTTC. It yields the protein CASSLQGQGYEQYF.

The rearrangement joins TRBV9 to TRBJ2-7, with 11 bases matching TRBD1. After removal of 4 bases from V and 6 bases from J, the junction contained 12 bases not matched to a gene. From germline, CDR1 is SGDLS and CDR2 YYNGEE. The CDR3 runs to 16 residues. CDR3 loop: CASSPSGQGAKPEQYF. For the CDR3, the DNA is TGTGCCAGCAGCCCTTCCGGACAGGGGGCGAAGCCCGAGCAGTACTTC.

The rearrangement joins TRBV28 to TRBJ1-2; D gene uncertain. This CDR3 comprises 14 residues. Germline values: CDR1 MDHEN, CDR2 SYDVKM. The V gene lost 1 base and the J gene lost 2 bases, with 8 bases spanning the gap. This CDR3 reads CASSLFGRNYGYTF. The CDR3 bases are TGTGCCAGCAGTTTATTTGGCAGGAACTATGGCTACACCTTC.

The CDR3 is CASSQDLSGSFYEQYF. Written as DNA, the CDR3 is TGCGCCAGCAGCCAAGATCTAAGCGGGAGTTTCTACGAGCAGTACTTC. The gene calls are TRBV4-1 and TRBJ2-7; TRBD2 matches at 8 bases. The J segment lost 3 bases and the V segment lost 0 bases, leaving 7 bases of the junction unmatched. CDR3 length: 16 residues. The germline gives CDR1 MGHRA, CDR2 YSYEKL.

The chain has TRBV6-1 and TRBJ1-1, with D possibly TRBD1 on 6 matching bases. Trimming stripped 4 bases from V and 0 bases from J, with 15 bases between. CDR3 length equals 16 residues. Germline V gives CDR1 MNHNS, CDR2 SASEGT. CDR3 coding DNA: TGTGCCAGCAGTGTCAGGGGAACAGGACTGAACACTGAAGCTTTCTTT. It specifies CASSVRGTGLNTEAFF.

This chain joins TRBV5-1 and TRBJ1-3; maybe TRBD1 (5 bases). This CDR3 contains 18 residues. Deletions cut 0 bases from V and 0 bases from J, with 16 bases between. Per the germline V gene, CDR1 is SGHRS and CDR2 is YFSETQ. In DNA form, the CDR3 reads TGCGCCAGCAGCTTGGCCGGGGGAGGAATGAGCTCTGGAAACACCATATATTTT. Translating it yields CASSLAGGGMSSGNTIYF.

This clone was observed a handful of times. The rearrangement joins TRBV29-1 to TRBJ2-3, with D unclear. CDR1 is SQVTM, CDR2 ANQGSEA, per germline. This CDR3 region has 10 residues. V shed 7 bases and J shed 1 base, with 3 bases lying between them. The CDR3 region has the DNA TGCAGCGGGCGCACAGATACGCAGTATTTT. Amino acid sequence: CSGRTDTQYF.